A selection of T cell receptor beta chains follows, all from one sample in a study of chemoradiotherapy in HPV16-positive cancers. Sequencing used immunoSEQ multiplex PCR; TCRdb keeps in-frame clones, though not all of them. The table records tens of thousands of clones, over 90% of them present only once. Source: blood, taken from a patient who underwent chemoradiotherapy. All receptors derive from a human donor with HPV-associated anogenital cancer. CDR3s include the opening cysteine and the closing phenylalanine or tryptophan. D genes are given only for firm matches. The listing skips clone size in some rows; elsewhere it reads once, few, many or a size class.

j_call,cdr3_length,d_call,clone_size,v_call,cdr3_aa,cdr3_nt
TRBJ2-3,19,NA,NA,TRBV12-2,CASRLPFLRRRISTDTQYF,TGTGCAAGTCGCTTACCCTTTCTTAGGCGTCGTATAAGTACAGATACGCAGTATTTT
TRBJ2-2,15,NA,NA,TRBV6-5,CASRTGTRDTGELFF,TGTGCCAGCAGAACGGGAACCCGGGACACCGGGGAGCTGTTTTTT
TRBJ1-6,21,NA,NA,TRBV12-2,CASRLLLFDCQTGERNSPLHF,TGTGCAAGTCGCTTATTACTCTTCGATTGTCAGACAGGGGAAAGGAATTCACCCCTCCACTTT
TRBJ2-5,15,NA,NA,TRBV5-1,CASSLGLQGRETQYF,TGCGCCAGCAGCCTGGGGCTGCAGGGGAGAGAGACCCAGTACTTC
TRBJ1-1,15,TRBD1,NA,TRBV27,CASSSMRQGPRKAFF,TGTGCCAGCAGTTCCATGCGACAGGGGCCCCGCAAAGCTTTCTTT
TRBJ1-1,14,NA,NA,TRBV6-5,CASSYDGLGTEAFF,TGTGCCAGCAGTTACGACGGGCTCGGCACTGAAGCTTTCTTT
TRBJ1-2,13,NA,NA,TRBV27,CASSSSGVYGYTF,TGTGCCAGCAGTTCCTCAGGCGTCTATGGCTACACCTTC
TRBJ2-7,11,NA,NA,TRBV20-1,CSVSDNYEQYF,TGCAGTGTTTCAGACAACTACGAGCAGTACTTC
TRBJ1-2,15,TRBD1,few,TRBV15,CATSRTGGLSYGYTF,TGTGCCACCAGCCGTACAGGGGGCCTATCCTATGGCTACACCTTC
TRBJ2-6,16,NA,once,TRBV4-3,CASSQDLGSGANVLTF,TGCGCCAGCAGCCAAGATCTCGGGTCTGGGGCCAACGTCCTGACTTTC
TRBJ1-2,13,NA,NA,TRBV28,CASSPDGVDGYTF,TGTGCCAGCAGTCCAGACGGGGTTGATGGCTACACCTTC
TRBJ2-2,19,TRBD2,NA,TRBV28,CASRASGLAGLQFSGELFF,TGTGCCAGCAGGGCCTCGGGACTAGCGGGACTACAATTTAGCGGGGAGCTGTTTTTT
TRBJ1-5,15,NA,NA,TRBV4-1,CASSQEMSVHQPQHF,TGCGCCAGCAGCCAAGAGATGTCCGTGCATCAGCCCCAGCATTTT
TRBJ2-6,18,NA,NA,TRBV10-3,CAISDLGRGGSGANVLTF,TGTGCCATCAGTGATTTGGGCAGGGGGGGTTCTGGGGCCAACGTCCTGACTTTC
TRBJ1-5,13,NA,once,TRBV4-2,CASSDRGNQPQHF,TGTGCCAGCAGCGACCGAGGGAATCAGCCCCAGCATTTT
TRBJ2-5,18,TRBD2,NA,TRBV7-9,CASSPHGASGRIGWTQYF,TGTGCCAGCAGCCCCCACGGGGCTAGCGGGAGGATAGGGTGGACCCAGTACTTC
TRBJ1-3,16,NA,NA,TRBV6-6,CASSPRGDPLGNTIYF,TGTGCCAGCAGCCCCCGGGGGGATCCACTTGGAAACACCATATATTTT